The sequence of this TCR beta chain was determined in a study of blood T cell repertoires in COVID-19. CDR3 length: 15 residues. From germline, CDR1 is SNHLY and CDR2 FYNNEI. Trimming took 5 bases from V and 5 from J; bases not matched to a gene: 9. Ages ranged from about 18 to 89 years, with residence in 20 to 30 US areas. Only in-frame clones appear in the TCRdb table, and some are missing; sequencing was by immunoSEQ multiplex PCR. In the table there are under 300,000 clones, 75% to 90% of which are singletons. V usage is TRBV2 and J usage is TRBJ1-5; the match to TRBD1 covers 7 bases. What was sequenced was PBMCs or T cells enriched from blood (not recorded which). The source is a woman in her late teens or twenties who had recovered from COVID-19. CDR3 amino acids: CASSSLTGTDQPQHF. The CDR3 region has the DNA TGTGCCAGCAGTTCACTGACAGGGACGGATCAGCCCCAGCATTTT.